The rows below give T cell receptor beta chains drawn from one sample of a study of blood T cells in healthy people across ages. TCRdb reanalysed the 5' RACE reads using MiXCR and keeps one entry per CDR3 protein. There are about 1,600,000 distinct CDR3 sequences in the sample; approximately 40% occur only once, and roughly 7.9% lies in the top ten. Sample: blood. These receptors all come from a woman in her late teens or twenties in good health. Each CDR3 is given with its conserved first and last residue. A D gene is named only where the DNA matches it firmly. For some rows the clone size is stated as once, few or many, or as a class when expanded; others skip it.

D	V	J	size	DNA	CDR3
-	TRBV2	TRBJ1-6	-	TGTGCCAGCAGTTATGACGGGGGACCCCTCCACTTT	CASSYDGGPLHF
TRBD2	TRBV4-1	TRBJ2-2	-	TGCGCCAGCAGCCAGGGAGGGACTAGCGGGAGGACCGGGGAGCTGTTTTTT	CASSQGGTSGRTGELFF
TRBD1	TRBV20-1	TRBJ1-2	-	TGCAGTGCTAGAGTCACAGGGGGAAATGGCTATGGCTACACCTTC	CSARVTGGNGYGYTF
-	TRBV5-1	TRBJ2-7	-	TGCGCCAGCAGCTTACAAGGGGAGAGGTACGAGCAGTACTTC	CASSLQGERYEQYF
TRBD2	TRBV2	TRBJ2-6	-	TGTGCCAGCAAGGGACTAGTCTCTGGGGCCAACGTCCTGACTTTC	CASKGLVSGANVLTF
-	TRBV6-6	TRBJ2-7	many	TGTGCCAGCAGTTACGGACTCGACTACGAGCAGTACTTC	CASSYGLDYEQYF
-	TRBV25-1	TRBJ2-4	few	TGTGCCAGCAGTGAGGTCAAAAACATTCAGTACTTC	CASSEVKNIQYF
-	TRBV28	TRBJ1-1	-	TGTGCCAGCAGCCTAGCCCGGGGGGGTTCTACCACTTCGAACACTGAAGCTTTCTTT	CASSLARGGSTTSNTEAFF
-	TRBV3-1	TRBJ2-4	few	TGTGCCAGCAGCCCTGGACAGTTCACCCAGGCCATTCAGTACTTC	CASSPGQFTQAIQYF
-	TRBV7-3	TRBJ2-3	-	TGTGCCAGCAGCTTAATGCACGCAGGCACAGATACGCAGTATTTT	CASSLMHAGTDTQYF
-	TRBV7-9	TRBJ2-7	many	TGTGCCAGCAGCCTCCCGGACAGCTACGAGCAGTACTTC	CASSLPDSYEQYF
-	TRBV6-5	TRBJ2-7	-	TGTGCCAGCAGCCGAGAGTGGTCCCCCGGAAACGATCAGTACTTC	CASSREWSPGNDQYF
-	TRBV20-1	TRBJ2-1	-	TGCAGTGCTAGAGTGGATGGACTGGCTGCCAATGAGCAGTTCTTC	CSARVDGLAANEQFF
-	TRBV10-3	TRBJ1-2	-	TGTGCCATCAGTGAGAGCCTGAACTATGGCTACACCTTC	CAISESLNYGYTF
-	TRBV7-7	TRBJ2-2	-	TGTGCTACCCGCCCCACAGCGACCGGGGAGCTGTTTTTT	CATRPTATGELFF
-	TRBV6-5	TRBJ1-1	few	TGTGCCAGCAGTTTAGACGGGGCCATGAACACTGAAGCTTTCTTT	CASSLDGAMNTEAFF
-	TRBV9	TRBJ1-2	-	TGTGCCAGCAGCGTAGATCCCGCTCAAAACTATGGCTACACCTTC	CASSVDPAQNYGYTF
-	TRBV25-1	TRBJ2-1	few	TGTGCCAGCAGGGAAGGTGAGGCGAGCTCCTACAATGAGCAGTTCTTC	CASREGEASSYNEQFF
-	TRBV28	TRBJ1-1	-	TGTGCCAGCAGTTTTTCCAACTCCCTGAACACTGAAGCTTTCTTT	CASSFSNSLNTEAFF
-	TRBV7-6	TRBJ1-6	-	TGTGCCAGCAGCTTAGGAGGGACTGGTTCACCCCTCCACTTT	CASSLGGTGSPLHF
-	TRBV28	TRBJ2-1	-	TGTGCCAGCAGTTCCCCGGGGAGCTGGTACTTC	CASSSPGSWYF
TRBD1	TRBV27	TRBJ2-1	-	TGTGCCAGCAGTAGGAGGACAGGGGACCACAATGAGCAGTTCTTC	CASSRRTGDHNEQFF
TRBD1	TRBV9	TRBJ1-6	-	TGTGCCAGCAGCGAATGGGACAGGGGGCACTCACCCCTCCACTTT	CASSEWDRGHSPLHF
TRBD2	TRBV7-2	TRBJ2-3	-	TGTGCCAGCAGCACATCCGGACTAGCGGGCAATGCCCGCACAGATACGCAGTATTTT	CASSTSGLAGNARTDTQYF
-	TRBV10-3	TRBJ1-6	-	TGTGCCATCAGTTTACAGGCGGCGGGAAATTCACCCCTCCACTTT	CAISLQAAGNSPLHF
-	TRBV7-8	TRBJ1-4	few	TGTGCCAGCAGCTTACCGAGGAACGGGATGGAGGATGAAAAACTGTTTTTT	CASSLPRNGMEDEKLFF
TRBD2	TRBV7-8	TRBJ2-3	few	TGTGCCAGCAGCTTAAGGTCTAGCGGGAGGGATACGCAGTATTTT	CASSLRSSGRDTQYF
-	TRBV12-3/TRBV12-4	TRBJ2-7	few	TGTGCCAGCGGCTTTTGGCGCTCTTCCTACGAGCAGTACTTC	CASGFWRSSYEQYF